This record covers a single T cell receptor beta chain. Its antigen is not known. This sample is part of a study of cytomegalovirus exposure and HLA in healthy donors. The study, taken as a whole, reports: Analyses of presence/absence relied on an assumption of roughly uniform sequencing depth across donors.

V lost 4 bases, J lost 0 bases, and 13 bases lay in between. Germline V gene sequence: CDR1 SGHDT, CDR2 YYEEEE. The CDR3 has 15 amino acids. Samples came from healthy bone marrow donors. Primers: 60 Vbeta forward and 13 Jbeta reverse. The repertoire was sequenced with immunoSEQ multiplex PCR; TCRdb's copy has only in-frame clones and lacks some. This sample has approximately 190,000 clones, with 80% found just once. Sequenced input: PBMCs. The clonotype comes from a man in his forties in good health and CMV-seropositive. The J gene is TRBJ1-1, the V gene TRBV5-6; tentatively, D is TRBD1 (5 bases). The CDR3, as DNA: TGTGCCAGCAGCCCGGGCGACAGATTGAACACTGAAGCTTTCTTT. Protein sequence: CASSPGDRLNTEAFF.